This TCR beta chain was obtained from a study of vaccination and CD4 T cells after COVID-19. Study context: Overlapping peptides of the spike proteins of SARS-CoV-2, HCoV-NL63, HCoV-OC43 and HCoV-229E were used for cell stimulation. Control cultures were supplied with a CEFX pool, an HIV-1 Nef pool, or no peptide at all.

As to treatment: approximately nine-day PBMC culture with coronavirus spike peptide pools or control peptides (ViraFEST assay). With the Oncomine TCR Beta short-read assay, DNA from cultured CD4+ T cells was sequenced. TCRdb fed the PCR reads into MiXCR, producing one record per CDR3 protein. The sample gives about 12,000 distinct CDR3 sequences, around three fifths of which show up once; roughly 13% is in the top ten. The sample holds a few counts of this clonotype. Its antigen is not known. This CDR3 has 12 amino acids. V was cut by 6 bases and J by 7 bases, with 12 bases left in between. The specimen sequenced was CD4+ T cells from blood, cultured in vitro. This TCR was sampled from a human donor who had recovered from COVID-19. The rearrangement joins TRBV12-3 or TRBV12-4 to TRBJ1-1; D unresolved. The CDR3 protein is CASSPINREAFF. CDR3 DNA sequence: TGTGCCAGCAGCCCAATAAACCGTGAAGCTTTCTTT.